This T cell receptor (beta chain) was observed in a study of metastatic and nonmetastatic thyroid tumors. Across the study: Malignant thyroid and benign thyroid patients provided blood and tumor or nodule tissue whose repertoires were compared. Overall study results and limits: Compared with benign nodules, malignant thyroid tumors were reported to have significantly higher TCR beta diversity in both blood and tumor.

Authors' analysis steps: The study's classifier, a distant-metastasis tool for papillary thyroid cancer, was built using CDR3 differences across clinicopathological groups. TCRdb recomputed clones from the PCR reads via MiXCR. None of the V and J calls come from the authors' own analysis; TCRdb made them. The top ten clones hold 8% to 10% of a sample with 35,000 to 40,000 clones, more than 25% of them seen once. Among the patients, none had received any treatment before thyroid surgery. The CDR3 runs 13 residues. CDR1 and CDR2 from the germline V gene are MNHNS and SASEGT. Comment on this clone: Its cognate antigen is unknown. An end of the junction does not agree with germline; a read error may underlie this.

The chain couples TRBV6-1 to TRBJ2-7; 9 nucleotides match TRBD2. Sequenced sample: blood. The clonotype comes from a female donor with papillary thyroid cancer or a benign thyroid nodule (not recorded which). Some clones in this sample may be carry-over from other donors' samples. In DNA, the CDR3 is TGTGCGAGCAGTTATAGCGGGAGCAACGAGCAGTACTTC. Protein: CASSYSGSNEQYF.